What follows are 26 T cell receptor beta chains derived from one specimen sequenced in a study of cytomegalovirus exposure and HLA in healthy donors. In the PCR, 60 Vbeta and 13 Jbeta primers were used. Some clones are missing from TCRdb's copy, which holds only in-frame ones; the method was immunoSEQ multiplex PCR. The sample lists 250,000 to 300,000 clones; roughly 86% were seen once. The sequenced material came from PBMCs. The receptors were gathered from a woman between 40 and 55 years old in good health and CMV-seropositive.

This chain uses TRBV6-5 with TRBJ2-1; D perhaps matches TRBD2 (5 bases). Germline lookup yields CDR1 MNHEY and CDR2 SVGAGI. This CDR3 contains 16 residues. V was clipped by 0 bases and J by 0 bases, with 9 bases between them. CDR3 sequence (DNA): TGTGCCAGCAGTTACTCGAGCGGAAGCTCCTACAATGAGCAGTTCTTC. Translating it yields CASSYSSGSSYNEQFF.

Here the CDR3 reads CASSQVTQGGTDTQYF. In DNA form, the CDR3 reads TGTGCCAGCAGCCAAGTTACACAGGGTGGCACAGATACGCAGTATTTT. This rearrangement joins TRBV4-2 to TRBJ2-3, with a tentative D call TRBD1 (6 bases). CDR1 is LGHNA, CDR2 YNFKEQ, per germline. The V and J ends lost 1 base and 1 base respectively, with 12 bases between them. The CDR3 length is 16 residues.

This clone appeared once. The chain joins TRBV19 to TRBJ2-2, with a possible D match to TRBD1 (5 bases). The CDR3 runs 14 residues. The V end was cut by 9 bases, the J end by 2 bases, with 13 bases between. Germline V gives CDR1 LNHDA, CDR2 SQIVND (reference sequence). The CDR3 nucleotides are TGTGCCAGCACTCCTGACAGAAACACCGGGGAGCTGTTTTTT. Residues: CASTPDRNTGELFF.

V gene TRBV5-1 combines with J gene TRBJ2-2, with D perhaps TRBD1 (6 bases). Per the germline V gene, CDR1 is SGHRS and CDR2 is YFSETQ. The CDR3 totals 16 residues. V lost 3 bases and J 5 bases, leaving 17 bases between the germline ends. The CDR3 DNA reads TGCGCCAGCAGCTCCGGTAATCAGGGGATAACCGGGGAGCTGTTTTTT. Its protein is CASSSGNQGITGELFF.

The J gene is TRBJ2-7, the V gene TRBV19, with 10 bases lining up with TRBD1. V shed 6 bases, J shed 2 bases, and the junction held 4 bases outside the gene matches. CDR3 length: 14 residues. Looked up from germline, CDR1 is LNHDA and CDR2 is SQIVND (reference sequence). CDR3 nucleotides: TGTGCCAGTAGCTCGGGACAGGGGACCTACGAGCAGTACTTC. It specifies CASSSGQGTYEQYF.

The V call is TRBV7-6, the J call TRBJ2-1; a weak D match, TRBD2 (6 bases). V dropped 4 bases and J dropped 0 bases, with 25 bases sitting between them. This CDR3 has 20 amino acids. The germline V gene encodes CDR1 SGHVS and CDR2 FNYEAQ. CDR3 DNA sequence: TGTGCCAGCAGCTCCAACGGTGGAGCCTCCGGGGGTAGCTCCTACAATGAGCAGTTCTTC. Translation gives CASSSNGGASGGSSYNEQFF.

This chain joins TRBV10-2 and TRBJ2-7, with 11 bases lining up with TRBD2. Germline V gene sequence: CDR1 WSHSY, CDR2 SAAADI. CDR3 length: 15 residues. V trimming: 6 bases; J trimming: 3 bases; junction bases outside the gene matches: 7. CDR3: CASRPRGTSGYEQYF. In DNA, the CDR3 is TGCGCCAGCAGGCCGAGGGGGACTAGCGGCTACGAGCAGTACTTC.

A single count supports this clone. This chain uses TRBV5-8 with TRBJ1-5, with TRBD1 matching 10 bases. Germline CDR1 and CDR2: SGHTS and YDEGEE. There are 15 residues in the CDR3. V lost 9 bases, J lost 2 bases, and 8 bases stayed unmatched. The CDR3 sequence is CATMPGTGGNQPQHF. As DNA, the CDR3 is TGTGCCACCATGCCCGGGACAGGGGGCAATCAGCCCCAGCATTTT.

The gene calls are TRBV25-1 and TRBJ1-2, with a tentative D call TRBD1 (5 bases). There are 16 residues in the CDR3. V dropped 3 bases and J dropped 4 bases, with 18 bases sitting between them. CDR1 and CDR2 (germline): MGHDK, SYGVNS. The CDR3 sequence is CASSEDTQQSLYGYTF. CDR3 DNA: TGTGCCAGCAGTGAGGACACTCAACAATCCCTCTATGGCTACACCTTC.

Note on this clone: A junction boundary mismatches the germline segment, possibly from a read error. CDR3: CSSSLTLQKPGELFF. The CDR3, as DNA: TGTTCCAGCAGCTTAACCCTGCAAAAGCCCGGGGAGCTGTTTTTT. V usage is TRBV7-3 and J usage is TRBJ2-2; D is uncertain. Germline lookup yields CDR1 SGHTA and CDR2 FQGTGA. The CDR3 is 15 residues long. The complete variable domain, with remaining parts taken from reference TRBV7-3 and TRBJ2-2, reads GAGVSQTPSNKVTEKGKYVELRCDPISGHTALYWYRQSLGQGPEFLIYFQGTGAADDSGLPNDRFFAVRPEGSVSTLKIQRTERGDSAVYLCSSSLTLQKPGELFFGEGSRLTVL.

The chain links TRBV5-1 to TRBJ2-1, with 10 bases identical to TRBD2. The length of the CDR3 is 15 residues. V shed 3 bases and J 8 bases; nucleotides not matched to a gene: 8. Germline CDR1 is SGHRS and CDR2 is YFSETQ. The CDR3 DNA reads TGCGCCAGCAGCTATCTAGCGGGAGTCGGTTATGAGCAGTTCTTC. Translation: CASSYLAGVGYEQFF.

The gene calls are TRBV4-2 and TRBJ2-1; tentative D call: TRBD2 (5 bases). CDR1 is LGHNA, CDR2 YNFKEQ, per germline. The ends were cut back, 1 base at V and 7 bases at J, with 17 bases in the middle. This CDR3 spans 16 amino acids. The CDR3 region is CASSQATTGGQNEQFF. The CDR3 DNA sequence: TGTGCCAGCAGCCAAGCCACCACGGGCGGGCAGAATGAGCAGTTCTTC.

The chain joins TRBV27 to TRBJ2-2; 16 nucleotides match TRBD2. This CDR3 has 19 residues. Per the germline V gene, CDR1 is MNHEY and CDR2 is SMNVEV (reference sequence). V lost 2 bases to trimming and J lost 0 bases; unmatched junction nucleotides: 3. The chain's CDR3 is CASSLGTSGRAPNTGELFF. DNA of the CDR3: TGTGCCAGCAGTTTAGGGACTAGCGGGAGGGCCCCGAACACCGGGGAGCTGTTTTTT.

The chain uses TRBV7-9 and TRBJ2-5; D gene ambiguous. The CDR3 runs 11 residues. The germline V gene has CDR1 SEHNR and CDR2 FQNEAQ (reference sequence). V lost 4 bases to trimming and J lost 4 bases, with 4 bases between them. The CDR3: CASSSGETQYF. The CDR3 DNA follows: TGTGCCAGCAGCTCAGGAGAGACCCAGTACTTC.

The CDR3 bases are TGTGCCAGCAGCCCAGGACTTGATCAAGGCTACGAGCAGTACTTC. It encodes CASSPGLDQGYEQYF. V usage is TRBV11-2 and J usage is TRBJ2-7, with D perhaps matching TRBD2 (5 bases). The germline V and J ends were trimmed by 5 bases and 3 bases, with 17 bases remaining between them. The CDR3 has 15 residues. Germline V CDR1 and CDR2: SGHAT, FQNNGV.

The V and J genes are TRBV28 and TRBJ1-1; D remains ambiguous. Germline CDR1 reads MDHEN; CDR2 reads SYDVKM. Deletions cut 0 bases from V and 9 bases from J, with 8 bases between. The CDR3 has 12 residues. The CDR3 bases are TGTGCCAGCAGTTTATGGGAGGGTCAAGCTTTCTTT. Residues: CASSLWEGQAFF.

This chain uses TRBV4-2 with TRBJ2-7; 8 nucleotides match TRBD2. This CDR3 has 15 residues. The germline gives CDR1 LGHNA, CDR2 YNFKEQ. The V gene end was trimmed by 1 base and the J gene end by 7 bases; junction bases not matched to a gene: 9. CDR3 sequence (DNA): TGTGCCAGCAGCCAAGGACTAGCGCGTTCGGGGGAGCAGTACTTC. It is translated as CASSQGLARSGEQYF.

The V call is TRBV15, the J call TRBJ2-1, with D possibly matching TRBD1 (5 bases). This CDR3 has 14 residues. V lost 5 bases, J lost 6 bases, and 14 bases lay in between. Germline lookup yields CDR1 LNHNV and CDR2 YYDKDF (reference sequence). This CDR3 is CATSAGHTINEQFF. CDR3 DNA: TGTGCCACCAGCGCAGGGCATACGATCAATGAGCAGTTCTTC.

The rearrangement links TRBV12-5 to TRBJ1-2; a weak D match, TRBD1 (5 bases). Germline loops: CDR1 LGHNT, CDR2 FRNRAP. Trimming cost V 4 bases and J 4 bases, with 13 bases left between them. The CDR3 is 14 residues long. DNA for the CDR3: TGTGCTAGTGGTTCCTCCGGGACTCCCTATGGCTACACCTTC. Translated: CASGSSGTPYGYTF.

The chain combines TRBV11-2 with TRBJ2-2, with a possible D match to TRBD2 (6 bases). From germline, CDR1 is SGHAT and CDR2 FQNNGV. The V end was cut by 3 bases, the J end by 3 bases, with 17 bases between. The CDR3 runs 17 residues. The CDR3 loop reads CASSLAPEGLDTGELFF. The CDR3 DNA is TGTGCCAGCAGCTTGGCCCCGGAGGGGTTGGACACCGGGGAGCTGTTTTTT.

This CDR3 is CASSRSLETEAFF. The DNA for the CDR3 is TGTGCCAGCTCGCGTTCCCTCGAGACTGAAGCTTTCTTT. The genes are TRBV18 and TRBJ1-1; D remains ambiguous. Trimming pared 6 bases from V and 5 bases from J, leaving 13 bases between. The CDR3 totals 13 residues. The germline V gene encodes CDR1 KGHSH and CDR2 LQKENI. Full variable domain (missing parts from reference TRBV18 and TRBJ1-1): NAGVMQNPRHLVRRRGQEARLRCSPMKGHSHVYWYRQLPEEGLKFMVYLQKENIIDESGMPKERFSAEFPKEGPSILRIQQVVRGDSAAYFCASSRSLETEAFFGQGTRLTVV.

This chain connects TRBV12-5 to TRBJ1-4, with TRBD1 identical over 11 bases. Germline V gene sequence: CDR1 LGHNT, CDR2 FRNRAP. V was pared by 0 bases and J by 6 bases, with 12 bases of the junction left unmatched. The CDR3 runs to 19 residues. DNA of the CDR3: TGTGCTAGTGGTTTGGTAATGGTACCCGGGACAGGGGGGTATGAAAAACTGTTTTTT. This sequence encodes CASGLVMVPGTGGYEKLFF.

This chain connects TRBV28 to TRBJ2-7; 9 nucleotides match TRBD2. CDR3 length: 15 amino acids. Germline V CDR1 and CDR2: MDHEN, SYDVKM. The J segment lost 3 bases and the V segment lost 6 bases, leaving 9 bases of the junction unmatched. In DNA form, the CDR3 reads TGTGCCAGCAGCCCCGGGACTAGCCGAAACTACGAGCAGTACTTC. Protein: CASSPGTSRNYEQYF.

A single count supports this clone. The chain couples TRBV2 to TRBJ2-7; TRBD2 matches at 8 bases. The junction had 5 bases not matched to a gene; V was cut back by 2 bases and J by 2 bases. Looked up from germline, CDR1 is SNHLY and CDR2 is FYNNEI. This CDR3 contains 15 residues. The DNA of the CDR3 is TGTGCCAGCAGTGAACGAAGCGGGGGAGCCTACGAGCAGTACTTC. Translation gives CASSERSGGAYEQYF.

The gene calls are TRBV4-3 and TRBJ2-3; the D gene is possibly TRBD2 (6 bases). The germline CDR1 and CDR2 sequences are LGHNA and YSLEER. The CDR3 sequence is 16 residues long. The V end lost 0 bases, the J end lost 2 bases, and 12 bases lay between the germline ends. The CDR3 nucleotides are TGCGCCAGCAGCCAAGACTCCAGCGGGTACACAGATACGCAGTATTTT. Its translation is CASSQDSSGYTDTQYF.

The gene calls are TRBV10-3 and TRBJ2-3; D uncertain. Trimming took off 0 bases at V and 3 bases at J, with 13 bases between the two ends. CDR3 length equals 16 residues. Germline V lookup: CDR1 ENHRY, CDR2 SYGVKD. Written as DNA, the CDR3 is TGTGCCATCAGTGAGTCCTTGGGCACTGCGACAGATACGCAGTATTTT. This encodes CAISESLGTATDTQYF.